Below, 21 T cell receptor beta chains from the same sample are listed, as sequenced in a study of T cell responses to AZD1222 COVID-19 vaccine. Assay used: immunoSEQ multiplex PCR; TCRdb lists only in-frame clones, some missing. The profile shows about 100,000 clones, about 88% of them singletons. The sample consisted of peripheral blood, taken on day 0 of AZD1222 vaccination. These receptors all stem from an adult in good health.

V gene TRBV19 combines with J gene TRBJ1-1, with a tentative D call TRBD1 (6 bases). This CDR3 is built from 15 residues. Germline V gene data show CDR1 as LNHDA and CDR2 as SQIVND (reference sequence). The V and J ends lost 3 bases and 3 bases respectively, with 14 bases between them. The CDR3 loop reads CASSIQGSRHTEAFF. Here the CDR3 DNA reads TGTGCCAGTAGTATCCAGGGGTCTCGGCACACTGAAGCTTTCTTT.

This CDR3 is CASRPGAGNTIYF. The CDR3 DNA is TGTGCCAGTCGACCGGGTGCAGGAAACACCATATATTTT. This sequence joins TRBV19 and TRBJ1-3; D is ambiguous. Trimming stripped 8 bases from V and 4 bases from J, with 12 bases between. The CDR3 runs 13 residues. Germline assignment: CDR1 LNHDA and CDR2 SQIVND (reference sequence).

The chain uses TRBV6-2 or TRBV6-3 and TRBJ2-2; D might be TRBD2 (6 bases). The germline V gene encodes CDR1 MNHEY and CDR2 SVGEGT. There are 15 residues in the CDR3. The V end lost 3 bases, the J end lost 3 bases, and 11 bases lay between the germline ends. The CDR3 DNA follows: TGTGCCAGCAGTTATACGGGGGTAGACACCGGGGAGCTGTTTTTT. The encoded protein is CASSYTGVDTGELFF.

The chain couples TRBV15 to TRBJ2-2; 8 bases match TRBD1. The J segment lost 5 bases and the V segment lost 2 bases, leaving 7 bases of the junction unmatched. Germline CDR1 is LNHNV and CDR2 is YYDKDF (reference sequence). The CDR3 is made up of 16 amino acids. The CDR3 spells CATSRSRDRRTGELFF. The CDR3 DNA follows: TGTGCCACCAGCAGATCTCGGGACAGGAGGACCGGGGAGCTGTTTTTT.

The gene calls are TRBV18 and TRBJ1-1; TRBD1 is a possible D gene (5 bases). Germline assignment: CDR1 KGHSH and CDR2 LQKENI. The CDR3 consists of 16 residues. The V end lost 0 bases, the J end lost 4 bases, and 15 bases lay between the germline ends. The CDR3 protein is CASSPPVTAGSTEAFF. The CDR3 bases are TGTGCCAGCTCACCACCGGTGACAGCCGGGAGCACTGAAGCTTTCTTT.

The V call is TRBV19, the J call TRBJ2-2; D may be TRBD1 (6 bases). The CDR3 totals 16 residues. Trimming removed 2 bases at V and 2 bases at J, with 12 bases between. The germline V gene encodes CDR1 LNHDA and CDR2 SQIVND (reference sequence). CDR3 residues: CASSIFGGDNTGELFF. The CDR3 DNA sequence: TGTGCCAGTAGTATATTTGGGGGCGACAACACCGGGGAGCTGTTTTTT.

The DNA for the CDR3 is TGTGCCAGCAGTTTGTCACAGGGCAATGAGCAGTTCTTC. Translation: CASSLSQGNEQFF. The chain joins TRBV27 to TRBJ2-1, with D tentatively TRBD1 (6 bases). The length of the CDR3 is 13 residues. V was pared by 3 bases and J by 6 bases, with 9 bases between. The V gene's germline CDR1 is MNHEY and CDR2 SMNVEV (reference sequence).

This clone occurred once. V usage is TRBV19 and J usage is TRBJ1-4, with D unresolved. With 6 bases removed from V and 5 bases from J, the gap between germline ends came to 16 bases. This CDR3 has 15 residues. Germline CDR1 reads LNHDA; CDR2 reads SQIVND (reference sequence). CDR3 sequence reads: CASSPGLGTNEKLFF. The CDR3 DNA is TGTGCCAGTAGCCCGGGTTTGGGAACCAATGAAAAACTGTTTTTT.

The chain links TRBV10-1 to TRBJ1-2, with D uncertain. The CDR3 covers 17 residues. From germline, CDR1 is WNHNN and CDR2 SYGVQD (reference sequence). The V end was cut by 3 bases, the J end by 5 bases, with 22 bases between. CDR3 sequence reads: CASSESFGRKTYYGYTF. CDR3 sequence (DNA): TGCGCCAGCAGTGAATCTTTTGGCAGGAAAACTTATTATGGCTACACCTTC.

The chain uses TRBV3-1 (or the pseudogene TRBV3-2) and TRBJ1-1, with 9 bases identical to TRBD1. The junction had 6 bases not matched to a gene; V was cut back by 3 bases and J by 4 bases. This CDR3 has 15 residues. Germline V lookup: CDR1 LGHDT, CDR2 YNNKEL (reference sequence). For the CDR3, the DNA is TGTGCCAGCAGCCAGGGACAGGGTTGGAGCACTGAAGCTTTCTTT. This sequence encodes CASSQGQGWSTEAFF.

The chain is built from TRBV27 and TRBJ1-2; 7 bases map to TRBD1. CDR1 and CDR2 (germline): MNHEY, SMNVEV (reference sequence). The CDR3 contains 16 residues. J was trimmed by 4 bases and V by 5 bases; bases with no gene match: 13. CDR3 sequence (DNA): TGTGCCAGCAGTCCTACAGGGGTTGCTGTGGGCTATGGCTACACCTTC. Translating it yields CASSPTGVAVGYGYTF.

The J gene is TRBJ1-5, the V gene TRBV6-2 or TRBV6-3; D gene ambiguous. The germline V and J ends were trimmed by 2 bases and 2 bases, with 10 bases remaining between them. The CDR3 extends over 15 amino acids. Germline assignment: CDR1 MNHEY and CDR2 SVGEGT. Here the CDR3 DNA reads TGTGCCAGCAGTTACCCAGGACGGCGCAATCAGCCCCAGCATTTT. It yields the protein CASSYPGRRNQPQHF.

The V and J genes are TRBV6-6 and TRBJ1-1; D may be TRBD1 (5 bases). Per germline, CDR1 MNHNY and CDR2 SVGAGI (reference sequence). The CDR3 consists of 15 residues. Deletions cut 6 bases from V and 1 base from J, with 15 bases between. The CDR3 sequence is CASSSWGPPNTEAFF. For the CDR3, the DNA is TGTGCCAGCAGCTCCTGGGGACCGCCGAACACTGAAGCTTTCTTT.

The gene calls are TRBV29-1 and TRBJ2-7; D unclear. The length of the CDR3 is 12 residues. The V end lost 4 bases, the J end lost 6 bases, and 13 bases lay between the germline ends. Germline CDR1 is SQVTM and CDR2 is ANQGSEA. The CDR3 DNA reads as TGCAGCGTTGGAGCCGTGTGGGGCGAGCAGTACTTC. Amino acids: CSVGAVWGEQYF.

The CDR3 DNA reads TGCGCCAGCAGCGGCGGATCAGACTACGAGCAGTACTTC. Translating gives CASSGGSDYEQYF. This chain joins TRBV5-1 and TRBJ2-7; the D is unclear. V gave up 4 bases and J gave up 3 bases, with 11 bases separating them. This CDR3 contains 13 residues. The germline V gene has CDR1 SGHRS and CDR2 YFSETQ.

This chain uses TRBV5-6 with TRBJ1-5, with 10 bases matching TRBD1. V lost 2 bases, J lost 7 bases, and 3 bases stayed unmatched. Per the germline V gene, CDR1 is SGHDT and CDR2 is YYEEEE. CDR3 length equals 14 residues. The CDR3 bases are TGTGCCAGCAGCTTTCGACAGGGGGCCCAGCCCCAGCATTTT. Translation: CASSFRQGAQPQHF. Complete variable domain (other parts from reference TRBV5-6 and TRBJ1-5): DAGVTQSPTHLIKTRGQQVTLRCSPKSGHDTVSWYQQALGQGPQFIFQYYEEEERQRGNFPDRFSGHQFPNYSSELNVNALLLGDSALYLCASSFRQGAQPQHFGDGTRLSIL.

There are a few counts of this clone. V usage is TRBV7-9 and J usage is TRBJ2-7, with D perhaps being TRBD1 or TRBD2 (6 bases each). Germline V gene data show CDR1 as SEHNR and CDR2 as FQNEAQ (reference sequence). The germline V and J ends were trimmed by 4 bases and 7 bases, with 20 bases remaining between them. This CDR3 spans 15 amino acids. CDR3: CASSSPDIGGWEQYF. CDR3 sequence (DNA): TGTGCCAGCAGCTCTCCAGATATCGGGGGCTGGGAGCAGTACTTC.

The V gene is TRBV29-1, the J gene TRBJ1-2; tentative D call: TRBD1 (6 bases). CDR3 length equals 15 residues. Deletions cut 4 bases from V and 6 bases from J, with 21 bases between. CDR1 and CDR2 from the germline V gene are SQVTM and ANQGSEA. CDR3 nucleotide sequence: TGCAGCGTTGGCACCCTAGGGGGGGCCCCCCATGGCTACACCTTC. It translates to CSVGTLGGAPHGYTF.

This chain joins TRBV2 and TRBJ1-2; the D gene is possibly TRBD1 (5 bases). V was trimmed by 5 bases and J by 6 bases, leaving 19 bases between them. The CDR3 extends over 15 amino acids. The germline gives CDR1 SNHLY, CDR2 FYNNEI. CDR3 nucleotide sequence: TGTGCCAGCAGTCCGCCAAGGGGTCGTGGGGATGGCTACACCTTC. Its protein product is CASSPPRGRGDGYTF.

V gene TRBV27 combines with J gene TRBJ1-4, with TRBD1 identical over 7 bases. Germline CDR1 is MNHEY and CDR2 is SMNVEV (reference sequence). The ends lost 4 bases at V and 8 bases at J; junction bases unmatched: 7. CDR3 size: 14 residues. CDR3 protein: CASSSLQGWEKLFF. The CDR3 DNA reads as TGTGCCAGCAGTTCGTTACAGGGGTGGGAAAAACTGTTTTTT.

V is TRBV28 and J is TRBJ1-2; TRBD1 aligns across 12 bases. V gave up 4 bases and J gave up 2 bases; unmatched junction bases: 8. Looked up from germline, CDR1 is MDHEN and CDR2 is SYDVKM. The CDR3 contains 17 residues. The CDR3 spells CASSSRDRGPLNYGYTF. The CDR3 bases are TGTGCCAGCAGTTCCAGGGACAGGGGGCCCCTAAACTATGGCTACACCTTC.